These T cell receptor beta chains were read from a single sample in a study of blood T cell repertoires in COVID-19. Data came from immunoSEQ multiplex PCR; TCRdb stores just in-frame clones and leaves some out. The sample consists of roughly 73,000 clones, around 82% of them appearing once. Sequencing input: peripheral blood. These receptors all stem from a human donor in a cohort sampled during active COVID-19. Both conserved end residues are part of each CDR3.

j_call v_call cdr3_aa
TRBJ1-2 TRBV28 CASAPAGVNYGYTF
TRBJ1-4 TRBV19 CASSMEVGNEKLFF
TRBJ2-3 TRBV5-6 CASSLAAPTDTQYF
TRBJ2-2 TRBV18 CASSPSQAANTGELFF
TRBJ1-2 TRBV3-1/TRBV3-2 CASSQGTGGGYGYTF
TRBJ2-1 TRBV7-2 CASSLALAGKSEQFF
TRBJ2-7 TRBV4-1 CASSPEERVSYEQYF
TRBJ1-4 TRBV5-4 CASSFKEGHNEKLFF
TRBJ1-1 TRBV10-2 CASRDSRTEAFF
TRBJ2-1 TRBV30 CAWNRVAGGPSGEQFF
TRBJ2-5 TRBV6-5 CASRMAPGETQYF
TRBJ1-2 TRBV21-1 CASSKGRGQDYGYTF
TRBJ2-7 TRBV3-1/TRBV3-2 CASSPGRSLLHEQYF